These 21 T cell receptor beta chains came from one sample sequenced in a study of blood T cell repertoires in COVID-19. The data were produced by immunoSEQ multiplex PCR, yet TCRdb's version contains in-frame clones alone and is incomplete. The sample has a few hundred thousand clones; roughly nine tenths are singletons. Sequenced material: peripheral blood. The receptors originated from a woman aged 25 to 39 with COVID-19, enrolled during active disease.

In this sample, this clone turned up a few times. DNA for the CDR3: TGTGCCAGCAGCCCCACAGGGAATTCACCCCTCCACTTT. It codes for CASSPTGNSPLHF. The chain is built from TRBV12-3 or TRBV12-4 and TRBJ1-6; weak D call: TRBD1 (6 bases). This CDR3 region has 13 residues. V lost 6 bases to trimming and J lost 7 bases, with 10 bases between them.

This clone was seen only once. The CDR3 reads CASSSPGTEAFF. The CDR3 DNA is TGTGCCAGCAGTTCGCCAGGCACTGAAGCTTTCTTT. The rearrangement links TRBV6-5 to TRBJ1-1; no clear D. Germline V lookup: CDR1 MNHEY, CDR2 SVGAGI. This CDR3 is built from 12 residues. The V end was cut by 4 bases, the J end by 4 bases, with 7 bases between.

J is TRBJ2-2 and V is TRBV3-1 (or the pseudogene TRBV3-2), with 10 bases aligning to TRBD1. V shed 4 bases and J 3 bases; nucleotides not matched to a gene: 2. Germline CDR1 reads LGHDT; CDR2 reads YNNKEL (reference sequence). This CDR3 contains 15 residues. The CDR3 protein is CASSPDRGHTGELFF. The CDR3 DNA sequence: TGTGCCAGCAGCCCCGACAGGGGGCACACCGGGGAGCTGTTTTTT.

The chain has TRBV5-1 and TRBJ2-7; TRBD1 matches at 7 bases. The CDR3 covers 14 residues. Germline lookup yields CDR1 SGHRS and CDR2 YFSETQ. With 3 bases clipped from V and 4 bases from J, the junction kept 7 bases outside the gene matches. The CDR3 here is CASSYGTENYEQYF. In DNA form, the CDR3 reads TGCGCCAGCAGCTATGGGACAGAAAATTACGAGCAGTACTTC.

The chain carries TRBV19 and TRBJ1-4, with TRBD1 matching 8 bases. The V gene's germline CDR1 is LNHDA and CDR2 SQIVND (reference sequence). There are 14 residues in the CDR3. J gave up 8 bases and V 6 bases, and 8 bases lay outside the gene matches. CDR3 region: CASSLTGAQEKLFF. CDR3 coding DNA: TGTGCCAGTAGCCTGACAGGGGCGCAGGAAAAACTGTTTTTT.

The chain carries TRBV4-2 and TRBJ2-5; 10 bases align to TRBD2. Germline lookup yields CDR1 LGHNA and CDR2 YNFKEQ. Trimming cost V 1 base and J 5 bases; bases outside gene matches: 19. The CDR3 runs 20 residues. The DNA of the CDR3 is TGTGCCAGCAGCCAAGGGCGGCTAGCGGGAGCCCCGCCGAGGGGTGAGACCCAGTACTTC. Protein sequence: CASSQGRLAGAPPRGETQYF.

This clone was counted a single time. CDR3 protein: CASSRGQVLGEQYF. As DNA, the CDR3 is TGTGCCAGCAGTAGGGGACAGGTCCTGGGTGAGCAGTACTTC. The chain employs TRBV27 and TRBJ2-7; 8 nucleotides match TRBD1. The V and J ends lost 5 bases and 7 bases, in that order; junction bases with no gene match: 10. The V gene's germline CDR1 is MNHEY and CDR2 SMNVEV (reference sequence). The CDR3 totals 14 residues.

V usage is TRBV5-1 and J usage is TRBJ1-3; no definite D call. V shed 0 bases and J shed 0 bases, with 10 bases lying between them. The CDR3 loop spans 16 amino acids. Germline CDR1 is SGHRS and CDR2 is YFSETQ. This CDR3 is CASSLGGVLSGNTIYF. The CDR3, as DNA: TGCGCCAGCAGCTTGGGCGGGGTCCTCTCTGGAAACACCATATATTTT. The complete variable domain, with remaining parts taken from reference TRBV5-1 and TRBJ1-3, reads KAGVTQTPRYLIKTRGQQVTLSCSPISGHRSVSWYQQTPGQGLQFLFEYFSETQRNKGNFPGRFSGRQFSNSRSEMNVSTLELGDSALYLCASSLGGVLSGNTIYFGEGSWLTVV.

The chain has TRBV7-2 and TRBJ2-3; tentatively, D is TRBD2 (5 bases). Trimming removed 8 bases at V and 2 bases at J, with 11 bases between. Germline CDR1 and CDR2: SGHTA and FQGNSA. The CDR3 sequence is 13 residues long. As DNA, the CDR3 is TGTGCCAGCCTACCGGACTTCACAGATACGCAGTATTTT. Amino acids: CASLPDFTDTQYF.

V and J are TRBV5-1 and TRBJ2-5; 7 bases are shared with TRBD2. V lost 0 bases to trimming and J lost 5 bases; unmatched junction nucleotides: 4. The length of the CDR3 is 14 residues. The germline gives CDR1 SGHRS, CDR2 YFSETQ. The CDR3 is CASSLGLALETQYF. DNA for the CDR3: TGCGCCAGCAGCTTGGGACTAGCCCTCGAGACCCAGTACTTC.

J is TRBJ2-7 and V is TRBV28, with TRBD1 as a possible D gene (5 bases). This CDR3 is built from 13 residues. Trimming shortened V by 3 bases and J by 6 bases, and 12 bases separated the two germline ends. Per the germline V gene, CDR1 is MDHEN and CDR2 is SYDVKM. The CDR3 DNA reads as TGTGCCAGCAGTTTTCAGGGTAATGGCGAGCAGTACTTC. It yields the protein CASSFQGNGEQYF.

This clone was found once. The chain recombines TRBV2 with TRBJ1-1; a weak D match, TRBD1 (5 bases). There are 13 residues in the CDR3. Germline V lookup: CDR1 SNHLY, CDR2 FYNNEI. Trimming cost V 6 bases and J 1 base, with 9 bases left between them. The DNA for the CDR3 is TGTGCCAGCAGATGGGGGGAGAACACTGAAGCTTTCTTT. Protein: CASRWGENTEAFF.

The V gene is TRBV30, the J gene TRBJ2-1; D might be TRBD2 (5 bases). Germline V gene data show CDR1 as GTSNPN and CDR2 as SVGIG (reference sequence). V dropped 1 base and J dropped 2 bases, with 6 bases sitting between them. The CDR3 sequence is 13 residues long. CDR3 sequence (DNA): TGTGCCTGGAGTGCCGGGACCTACAATGAGCAGTTCTTC. It translates to CAWSAGTYNEQFF.

The gene calls are TRBV12-5 and TRBJ1-1, with 7 bases fitting TRBD1. In germline, CDR1 is LGHNT, CDR2 FRNRAP. The CDR3 consists of 16 residues. V was pared by 2 bases and J by 2 bases, with 8 bases of the junction left unmatched. The CDR3, as DNA: TGTGCTAGTGGTTTGACACAAGGGACAGTTAACACTGAAGCTTTCTTT. Protein product: CASGLTQGTVNTEAFF.

The chain links TRBV27 to TRBJ1-2; no firm D call. The CDR3 consists of 13 residues. V was pared by 2 bases and J by 8 bases, with 12 bases between. Looked up from germline, CDR1 is MNHEY and CDR2 is SMNVEV (reference sequence). CDR3 loop: CASSLRRREGYTF. The CDR3 DNA sequence: TGTGCCAGCAGTTTAAGGAGACGAGAAGGCTACACCTTC.

The chain uses TRBV5-1 and TRBJ1-2; 9 nucleotides agree with TRBD1. Germline CDR1 is SGHRS and CDR2 is YFSETQ. This CDR3 comprises 15 residues. The V segment lost 1 base and the J segment 8 bases; nucleotides outside the gene matches: 9. CDR3 residues: CASSLRGDTGGGYTF. As DNA, the CDR3 is TGCGCCAGCAGCTTGAGGGGTGATACAGGGGGCGGCTACACCTTC.

In this sample, this clone turned up a few times. The V call is TRBV7-8, the J call TRBJ1-1; no definite D call. V was pared by 5 bases and J by 3 bases, with 10 bases between. The CDR3 is made up of 13 amino acids. Looked up from germline, CDR1 is SGHVS and CDR2 is FQNEAQ. The CDR3: CASSLRVDTEAFF. CDR3 DNA sequence: TGTGCCAGCAGCCTCCGCGTGGACACTGAAGCTTTCTTT.

The rearrangement links TRBV18 to TRBJ1-4, with D perhaps TRBD1 (5 bases). CDR1 is KGHSH and CDR2 is LQKENI in the germline V gene. V was pared by 6 bases and J by 7 bases, with 21 bases between. The CDR3 totals 16 residues. The CDR3 region has the DNA TGTGCCAGCTCTTACGGGGGGTCGACAGCGATTGAAAAACTGTTTTTT. Protein sequence: CASSYGGSTAIEKLFF.

Notes on this clone: At one of its ends the junction is not consistent with the germline gene, which may arise from a read error. The chain links TRBV7-9 to TRBJ2-1, with D maybe TRBD2 (5 bases). Germline-derived CDR1 and CDR2 are SEHNR and FQNEAQ (reference sequence). The CDR3 is 13 residues long. CDR3 protein: CASSLERSSPSVF. The DNA for the CDR3 is TGTGCCAGCAGCTTAGAGCGGAGTAGTCCGTCGGTCTTC.

This sequence joins TRBV3-1 (or the pseudogene TRBV3-2) and TRBJ2-1; 7 bases map to TRBD2. V dropped 5 bases and J dropped 11; count of bases not matched to a gene: 18. In germline, CDR1 is LGHDT, CDR2 YNNKEL (reference sequence). CDR3 length equals 16 residues. CDR3 residues: CASSIPGTTSSRQQFF. CDR3 in DNA: TGTGCCAGCAGCATTCCCGGGACTACCTCCTCGCGCCAGCAGTTCTTC.

The count of this clone is one. This chain connects TRBV4-1 to TRBJ2-1, with 8 bases identical to TRBD2. The V segment lost 2 bases and the J segment 3 bases; nucleotides outside the gene matches: 0. The CDR3 sequence is 14 residues long. Germline V gives CDR1 MGHRA, CDR2 YSYEKL. CDR3 amino acids: CASSQTSGYNEQFF. The CDR3 DNA is TGCGCCAGCAGCCAAACTAGCGGCTACAATGAGCAGTTCTTC.